This TCR beta chain was captured by sequencing in a study of CXCR3-negative and CXCR3-positive naive CD8 T cells. Via 5' RACE with UMI labels, TRB cDNA libraries were prepared. Following a re-call of the 5' RACE reads, TCRdb has one entry per CDR3 protein and lacks DNA. This sample's clone table lists around 60,000 distinct CDR3 sequences. The sequence derives from a human donor in good health. Some clones in this sample may be carry-over from other donors' samples. The specimen was naive CXCR3- CD8+ T cells from blood. Subset described: CD45RO-CCR7+CD27+CD95- naive CD8+ T cells lacking CXCR3 (TNR3-).

CDR3: CSGAGTGGSDTQYF. V and J are TRBV29-1 and TRBJ2-3; the TCRdb D gene call, TRBD1, has no DNA to confirm it. The CDR3 length is 14 residues. In germline, CDR1 is SQVTM, CDR2 ANQGSEA.